The 11 T cell receptor beta chains in this list originate from one sample, sequenced in a study of cytomegalovirus exposure and HLA in healthy donors. Using immunoSEQ multiplex PCR, the repertoire was profiled, and TCRdb retains in-frame clones only, with some absent. Here the sample spans roughly 120,000 clones, roughly 86% being singletons. Sequencing input: PBMCs. Every receptor here comes from a man aged 25-45 years in good health and CMV-seronegative.

The chain joins TRBV10-3 to TRBJ2-5; 8 nucleotides agree with TRBD2. The ends lost 5 bases at V and 2 bases at J; junction bases unmatched: 4. Per the germline V gene, CDR1 is ENHRY and CDR2 is SYGVKD. This CDR3 has 14 amino acids. In DNA, the CDR3 is TGTGCCATCAGTCGGTCGGGGGGGCAAGAGACCCAGTACTTC. This sequence encodes CAISRSGGQETQYF.

The gene calls are TRBV4-3 and TRBJ1-2; tentatively, D is TRBD1 (6 bases). V was pared by 0 bases and J by 8 bases, with 16 bases between. Germline CDR1 is LGHNA and CDR2 is YSLEER. CDR3 length: 15 residues. The DNA for the CDR3 is TGCGCCAGCAGCCAAGATCATCCCGGGACAACGGGCTACACCTTC. This encodes CASSQDHPGTTGYTF.

The J gene is TRBJ2-1, the V gene TRBV7-8; TRBD1 is a possible D gene (5 bases). V lost 1 base to trimming and J lost 6 bases, with 10 bases between them. Germline CDR1 SGHVS, CDR2 FQNEAQ. This CDR3 has 14 amino acids. CDR3 sequence: CASSLVVGRNEQFF. CDR3 nucleotides: TGTGCCAGCAGCTTAGTTGTGGGGCGCAATGAGCAGTTCTTC. Combining the CDR3 with reference TRBV7-8 and TRBJ2-1 gives the whole variable domain GAGVSQSPRYKVAKRGQDVALRCDPISGHVSLFWYQQALGQGPEFLTYFQNEAQLDKSGLPSDRFFAERPEGSVSTLKIQRTQQEDSAVYLCASSLVVGRNEQFFGPGTRLTVL.

This chain links TRBV11-2 with TRBJ1-1; D remains unclear. The CDR3 has 16 residues. Germline V gene lookup returns CDR1 SGHAT and CDR2 FQNNGV. With 3 bases removed from V and 5 bases from J, the gap between germline ends came to 19 bases. The CDR3 loop is CASSFPLWELGTEAFF. The CDR3, as DNA: TGTGCCAGCAGCTTTCCATTGTGGGAGTTAGGAACTGAAGCTTTCTTT.

The rearrangement links TRBV7-2 to TRBJ2-7; D remains unclear. V gave up 2 bases and J gave up 1 base, with 6 bases separating them. Germline V gene sequence: CDR1 SGHTA, CDR2 FQGNSA. The CDR3 runs to 13 residues. The CDR3 region is CASSLTPSYEQYF. CDR3 DNA: TGTGCCAGCAGCTTAACTCCTTCCTACGAGCAGTACTTC. The entire variable domain, with the rest obtained from reference TRBV7-2 and TRBJ2-7, is as follows: GAGVSQSPSNKVTEKGKDVELRCDPISGHTALYWYRQSLGQGLEFLIYFQGNSAPDKSGLPSDRFSAERTGGSVSTLTIQRTQQEDSAVYLCASSLTPSYEQYFGPGTRLTVT.

The gene calls are TRBV5-6 and TRBJ2-6, with D unclear. The germline V gene encodes CDR1 SGHDT and CDR2 YYEEEE. There are 17 residues in the CDR3. Trimming took 1 base from V and 0 from J, leaving 11 bases between them. CDR3 sequence: CASSLKLRSSGANVLTF. The CDR3 DNA reads as TGTGCCAGCAGCTTGAAACTGAGATCCTCTGGGGCCAACGTCCTGACTTTC.

The rearrangement joins TRBV5-6 to TRBJ1-1; no clear D. The CDR3 runs 14 residues. In germline, CDR1 is SGHDT, CDR2 YYEEEE. Trimming left V 2 bases short and J 6 bases short, with 14 bases between. For the CDR3, the DNA is TGTGCCAGCAGCTTTCTTATCGTCGAGGCTGAAGCTTTCTTT. Protein: CASSFLIVEAEAFF.

The V gene is TRBV5-4, the J gene TRBJ2-7; TRBD1 matches at 9 bases. Trimming cost V 4 bases and J 4 bases; bases outside gene matches: 9. The CDR3 contains 15 residues. The germline gives CDR1 SGHNT, CDR2 YYREEE (reference sequence). As DNA, the CDR3 is TGTGCCAGCAGCCACCCCGGACAGGGGATATACGAGCAGTACTTC. This gives the protein CASSHPGQGIYEQYF.

J is TRBJ1-1 and V is TRBV4-1; D ambiguous. Per the germline V gene, CDR1 is MGHRA and CDR2 is YSYEKL. Trimming took off 1 base at V and 10 bases at J, with 13 bases between the two ends. This CDR3 region has 13 residues. The CDR3 protein is CASSQGAGLGAFF. CDR3 nucleotide sequence: TGCGCCAGCAGCCAAGGGGCGGGTCTTGGAGCTTTCTTT.

This chain connects TRBV2 to TRBJ2-6; tentative D call: TRBD1 (6 bases). The CDR3 runs 14 residues. In germline, CDR1 is SNHLY, CDR2 FYNNEI. The germline V and J ends were trimmed by 7 bases and 3 bases, with 10 bases remaining between them. CDR3: CASNRDNGANVLTF. CDR3 DNA: TGTGCCAGCAACAGGGATAATGGGGCCAACGTCCTGACTTTC.

This sequence joins TRBV14 and TRBJ2-5; 9 bases line up with TRBD1. Germline assignment: CDR1 SGHDN and CDR2 FVKESK. CDR3 size: 14 residues. The junction had 3 bases not matched to a gene; V was cut back by 2 bases and J by 5 bases. The CDR3 is CASSQNRGRETQYF. The CDR3 DNA is TGTGCCAGCAGCCAAAACAGGGGGCGGGAGACCCAGTACTTC.